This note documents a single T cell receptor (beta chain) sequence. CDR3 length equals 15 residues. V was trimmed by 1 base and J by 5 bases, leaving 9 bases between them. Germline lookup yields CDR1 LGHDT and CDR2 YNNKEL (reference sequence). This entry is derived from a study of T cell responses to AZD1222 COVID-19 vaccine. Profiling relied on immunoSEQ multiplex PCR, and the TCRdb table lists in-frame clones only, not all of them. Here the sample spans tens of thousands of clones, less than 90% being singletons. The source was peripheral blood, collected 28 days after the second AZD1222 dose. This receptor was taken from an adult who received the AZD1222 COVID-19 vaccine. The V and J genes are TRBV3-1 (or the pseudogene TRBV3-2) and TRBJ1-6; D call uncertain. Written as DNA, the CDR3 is TGTGCCAGCAGCCAAGGTCCTCCACATAATTCACCCCTCCACTTT. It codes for CASSQGPPHNSPLHF.